The present T cell receptor beta chain was sequenced within a study of quantifying T cell responses using KT2 cells. Looking at the study overall: TCR alpha and beta constant-region primers primed reverse transcription of RNA. General study points: KT2 sequence counts showed saturation when very many KT2 cells were spiked in.

CDR3 size: 14 residues. Germline V lookup: CDR1 MNHNY, CDR2 SVGAGI (reference sequence). V lost 1 base to trimming and J lost 8 bases, with 12 bases between them. Each cDNA got a UMI-containing oligo ligated at its 3' end. An equimolar mix of RC1.1 and RC1.2 primed the beta chain across TRBC1 and TRBC2. TCRdb recomputed calls from the UMI-ligation and nested PCR reads with MiXCR, one row per CDR3 protein. The sample records tens of thousands of distinct CDR3 sequences, 10% being singletons. This clonotype was counted many times. Its antigen is not known. KT2, a clone with a known TCR, was spiked into unfractionated PBMC. Different KT2-to-PBMC ratios were created with a constant PBMC count.

Sequences were obtained from PBMCs spiked with cells of the T cell clone KT2. The clonotype was recovered from a human donor. The chain is built from TRBV6-6 and TRBJ2-1, with D perhaps TRBD1 (5 bases). This CDR3 is CASSYFLWGDEQFF. The CDR3, as DNA: TGTGCCAGCAGTTACTTTCTTTGGGGCGATGAGCAGTTCTTC.